This passage covers 5 T cell receptor beta chains from one sample sequenced in a study of CD8 T cells in Susac syndrome. RNA in amounts of roughly 0.5 to 1 ug was reverse transcribed with random hexamers. MiXCR, applied by TCRdb to the immunoSEQ multiplex PCR reads, yields one record per CDR3 protein. The sample has about 200,000 distinct CDR3 sequences, about 95% seen once; the top ten hold just under 0.095%. The sample comprised CD4+ T cells from PBMCs. Every receptor here comes from a human donor with multiple sclerosis.

The gene calls are TRBV19 and TRBJ1-5, with D hard to call. CDR1 and CDR2 (germline): LNHDA, SQIVND (reference sequence). The V and J ends lost 2 bases and 2 bases respectively, with 4 bases between them. This CDR3 has 13 residues. The CDR3 sequence: CASSIRGNQPQHF. DNA of the CDR3: TGTGCCAGTAGTATACGAGGCAATCAGCCCCAGCATTTT.

The V gene is TRBV18, the J gene TRBJ2-7; D is unclear. The CDR3 consists of 15 residues. Germline CDR1 and CDR2: KGHSH and LQKENI. The V end lost 3 bases, the J end lost 3 bases, and 15 bases lay between the germline ends. The CDR3 coding sequence is TGTGCCAGCTCACCCAGTGTCAGCCTGAGCTACGAGCAGTACTTC. It codes for CASSPSVSLSYEQYF.

The chain employs TRBV27 and TRBJ2-5; no reliable D call. The CDR3 has 13 amino acids. CDR1 is MNHEY and CDR2 is SMNVEV in the germline V gene (reference sequence). V lost 0 bases to trimming and J lost 9 bases, with 11 bases between them. CDR3 nucleotide sequence: TGTGCCAGCAGTTTATCGAGACGGGTGGCCCAGTACTTC. Protein: CASSLSRRVAQYF.

The chain joins TRBV20-1 to TRBJ1-2, with 7 positions matching TRBD1. The CDR3 totals 13 residues. Trimming took 3 bases from V and 2 from J; bases not matched to a gene: 3. Germline assignment: CDR1 DFQATT and CDR2 SNEGSKA (reference sequence). The CDR3 sequence: CSASKDRNYGYTF. CDR3 in DNA: TGCAGTGCTAGTAAGGACAGGAACTATGGCTACACCTTC.

The V gene is TRBV4-1, the J gene TRBJ2-3; a possible D gene is TRBD1 (6 bases). Germline assignment: CDR1 MGHRA and CDR2 YSYEKL. The CDR3 has 15 amino acids. V gave up 0 bases and J gave up 2 bases, with 9 bases separating them. CDR3: CASSQDWGPTDTQYF. The CDR3 DNA follows: TGCGCCAGCAGCCAAGATTGGGGGCCCACAGATACGCAGTATTTT.